This T cell receptor beta chain was captured by sequencing in a study of relationships among human T cell subsets. The V gene lost 5 bases and the J gene lost 2 bases, with 11 bases spanning the gap. In germline, CDR1 is SGHTA, CDR2 FQGNSA. The CDR3 covers 14 residues. Semiquantitative ARM-PCR amplified T cell receptor alpha and beta CDR3 regions from mRNA. Exponential amplification used communal superprimers after tagged nested gene-specific primers in ARM-PCR. From the multiplex PCR reads, TCRdb called clonotypes with MiXCR, one entry per CDR3 protein. Here the sample spans approximately 14,000 distinct CDR3 sequences, roughly three fifths being singletons. Regulatory T cells were selected from positively selected CD4+ cells using anti-CD25 beads. Subset-specific monoclonal antibody beads were used to isolate T cell subsets.

This sequence was found in a man aged 35-49 years in good health. This chain uses TRBV7-2 with TRBJ2-3; D remains ambiguous. The sample comprised Tregs sorted from blood. The CDR3 bases are TGTGCCAGCAGCCCAACCGCGATCACAGATACGCAGTATTTT. Amino acids: CASSPTAITDTQYF.